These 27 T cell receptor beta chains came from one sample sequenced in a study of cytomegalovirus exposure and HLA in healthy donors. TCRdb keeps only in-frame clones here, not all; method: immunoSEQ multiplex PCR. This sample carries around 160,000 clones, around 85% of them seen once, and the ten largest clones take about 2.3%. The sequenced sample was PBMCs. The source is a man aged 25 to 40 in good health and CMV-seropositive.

The CDR3 reads CASSTAARRETQYF. The CDR3 coding sequence is TGCGCCAGCAGCACCGCGGCCCGGAGGGAGACCCAGTACTTC. The chain links TRBV5-1 to TRBJ2-5; perhaps TRBD2 as D (5 bases). V lost 4 bases to trimming and J lost 5 bases, with 15 bases between them. From germline, CDR1 is SGHRS and CDR2 YFSETQ. This CDR3 comprises 14 residues.

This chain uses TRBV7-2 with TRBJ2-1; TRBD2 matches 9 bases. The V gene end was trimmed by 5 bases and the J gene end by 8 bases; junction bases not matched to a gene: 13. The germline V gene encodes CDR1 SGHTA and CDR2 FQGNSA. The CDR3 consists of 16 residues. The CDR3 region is CASSGGTSTAGYEQFF. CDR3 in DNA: TGTGCCAGCAGCGGCGGGACTAGCACCGCCGGGTATGAGCAGTTCTTC.

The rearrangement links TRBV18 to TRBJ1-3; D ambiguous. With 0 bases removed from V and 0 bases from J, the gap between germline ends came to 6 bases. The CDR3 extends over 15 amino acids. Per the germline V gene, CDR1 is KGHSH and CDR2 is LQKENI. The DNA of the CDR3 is TGTGCCAGCTCACCACCAGCAAACTCTGGAAACACCATATATTTT. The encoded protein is CASSPPANSGNTIYF. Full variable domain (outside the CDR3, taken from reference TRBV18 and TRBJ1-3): NAGVMQNPRHLVRRRGQEARLRCSPMKGHSHVYWYRQLPEEGLKFMVYLQKENIIDESGMPKERFSAEFPKEGPSILRIQQVVRGDSAAYFCASSPPANSGNTIYFGEGSWLTVV.

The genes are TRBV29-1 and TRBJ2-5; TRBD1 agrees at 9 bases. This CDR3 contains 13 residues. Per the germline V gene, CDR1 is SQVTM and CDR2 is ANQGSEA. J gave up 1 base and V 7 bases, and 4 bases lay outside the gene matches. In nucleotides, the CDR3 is TGCAGCGGGACGACAGGGGGCCAAGAGACCCAGTACTTC. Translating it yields CSGTTGGQETQYF.

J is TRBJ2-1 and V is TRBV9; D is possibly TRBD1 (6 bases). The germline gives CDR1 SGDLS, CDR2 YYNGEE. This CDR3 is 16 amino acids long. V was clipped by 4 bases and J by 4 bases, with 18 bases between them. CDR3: CASSPGQPQGYNEQFF. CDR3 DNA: TGTGCCAGCAGCCCCGGACAGCCCCAAGGGTACAATGAGCAGTTCTTC.

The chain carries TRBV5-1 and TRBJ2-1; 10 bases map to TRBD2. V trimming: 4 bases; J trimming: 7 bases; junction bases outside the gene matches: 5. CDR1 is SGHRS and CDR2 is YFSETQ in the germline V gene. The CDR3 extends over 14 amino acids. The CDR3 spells CASSPGLATNEQFF. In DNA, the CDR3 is TGCGCCAGCAGCCCGGGACTAGCGACAAATGAGCAGTTCTTC. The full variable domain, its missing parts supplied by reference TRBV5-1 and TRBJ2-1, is KAGVTQTPRYLIKTRGQQVTLSCSPISGHRSVSWYQQTPGQGLQFLFEYFSETQRNKGNFPGRFSGRQFSNSRSEMNVSTLELGDSALYLCASSPGLATNEQFFGPGTRLTVL.

The CDR3 DNA is TGTGCCAGCAGTTACTCGACAGCGATTAATGAAAAACTGTTTTTT. Amino acid sequence: CASSYSTAINEKLFF. The V and J genes are TRBV6-5 and TRBJ1-4; tentative D call: TRBD1 (5 bases). The germline V gene has CDR1 MNHEY and CDR2 SVGAGI. V dropped 0 bases and J dropped 4 bases, with 9 bases sitting between them. This CDR3 is 15 amino acids long.

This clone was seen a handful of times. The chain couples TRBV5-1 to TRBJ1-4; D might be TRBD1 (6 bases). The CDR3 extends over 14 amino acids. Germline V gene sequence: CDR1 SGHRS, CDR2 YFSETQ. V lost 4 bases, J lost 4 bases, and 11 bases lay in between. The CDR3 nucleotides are TGCGCCAGCAGCCCACAGGGATATAATGAAAAACTGTTTTTT. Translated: CASSPQGYNEKLFF.

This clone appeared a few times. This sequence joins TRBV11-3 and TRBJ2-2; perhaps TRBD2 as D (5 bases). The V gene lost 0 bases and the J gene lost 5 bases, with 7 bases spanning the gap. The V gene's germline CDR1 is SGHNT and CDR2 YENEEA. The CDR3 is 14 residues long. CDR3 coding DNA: TGTGCCAGCAGCTTAGAAGGCGGGACCGGGGAGCTGTTTTTT. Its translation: CASSLEGGTGELFF.

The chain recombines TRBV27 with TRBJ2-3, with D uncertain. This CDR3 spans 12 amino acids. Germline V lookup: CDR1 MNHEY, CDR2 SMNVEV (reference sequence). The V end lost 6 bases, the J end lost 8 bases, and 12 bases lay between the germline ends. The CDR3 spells CASRLVRGTQYF. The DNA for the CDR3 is TGTGCCAGCAGACTGGTGCGAGGTACGCAGTATTTT.

CDR3 in DNA: TGCGCCAGCAGCCAAGGAGGGCTAAATGAAAAACTGTTTTTT. This translates into CASSQGGLNEKLFF. The gene calls are TRBV4-3 and TRBJ1-4; D remains ambiguous. CDR1 is LGHNA, CDR2 YSLEER, per germline. This CDR3 is built from 14 residues. Trimming removed 1 base from V and 5 bases from J, with 8 bases in between.

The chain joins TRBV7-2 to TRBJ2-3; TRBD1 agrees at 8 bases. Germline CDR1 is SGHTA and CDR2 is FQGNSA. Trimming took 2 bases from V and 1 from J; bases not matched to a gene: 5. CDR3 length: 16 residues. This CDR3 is CASSLRTGYRTDTQYF. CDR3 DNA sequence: TGTGCCAGCAGCTTAAGGACAGGGTATCGCACAGATACGCAGTATTTT.

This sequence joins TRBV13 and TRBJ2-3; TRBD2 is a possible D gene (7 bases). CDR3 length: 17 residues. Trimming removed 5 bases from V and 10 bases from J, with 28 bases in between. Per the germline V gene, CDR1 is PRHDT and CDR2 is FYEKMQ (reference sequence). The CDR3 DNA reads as TGTGCCAGCAGCGGCTTTGGGGGGGGGCCGGGGACGGGGGCGCAGTATTTT. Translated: CASSGFGGGPGTGAQYF. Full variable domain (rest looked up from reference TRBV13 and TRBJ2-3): AAGVIQSPRHLIKEKRETATLKCYPIPRHDTVYWYQQGPGQDPQFLISFYEKMQSDKGSIPDRFSAQQFSDYHSELNMSSLELGDSALYFCASSGFGGGPGTGAQYFGPGTRLTVL.

CDR3: CASSVESGGSGYEQYF. The CDR3 region has the DNA TGTGCCAGCAGCGTAGAATCGGGGGGCAGCGGGTACGAGCAGTACTTC. This chain joins TRBV9 and TRBJ2-7; maybe TRBD2 (7 bases). The germline CDR1 and CDR2 sequences are SGDLS and YYNGEE. There are 16 residues in the CDR3. Deletions cut 0 bases from V and 4 bases from J, with 17 bases between.

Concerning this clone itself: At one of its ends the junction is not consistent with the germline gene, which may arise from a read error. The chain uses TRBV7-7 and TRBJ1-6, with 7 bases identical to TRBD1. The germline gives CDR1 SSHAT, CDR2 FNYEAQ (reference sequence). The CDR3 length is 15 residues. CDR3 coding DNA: TGTGCTAGCAGCGAGGGGACAGCCTATAATTCACCCCTCCACTTT. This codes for CASSEGTAYNSPLHF. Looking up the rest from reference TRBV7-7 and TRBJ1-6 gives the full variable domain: GAGVSQSPRYKVTKRGQDVTLRCDPISSHATLYWYQQALGQGPEFLTYFNYEAQPDKSGLPSDRFSAERPEGSISTLTIQRTEQRDSAMYRCASSEGTAYNSPLHFGNGTRLTVT.

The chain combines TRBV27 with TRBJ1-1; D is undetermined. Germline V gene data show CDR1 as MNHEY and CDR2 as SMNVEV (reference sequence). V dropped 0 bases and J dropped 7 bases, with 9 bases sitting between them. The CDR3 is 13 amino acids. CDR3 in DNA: TGTGCCAGCAGTTTATCGGGAGGCAGTGAAGCTTTCTTT. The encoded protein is CASSLSGGSEAFF.

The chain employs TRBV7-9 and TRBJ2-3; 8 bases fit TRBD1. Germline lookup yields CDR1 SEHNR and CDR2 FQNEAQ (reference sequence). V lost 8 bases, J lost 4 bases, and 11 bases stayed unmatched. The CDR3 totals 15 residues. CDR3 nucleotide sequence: TGTGCCAGCTCCCCGGACAGGGCCTTCGCAGATACGCAGTATTTT. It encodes CASSPDRAFADTQYF.

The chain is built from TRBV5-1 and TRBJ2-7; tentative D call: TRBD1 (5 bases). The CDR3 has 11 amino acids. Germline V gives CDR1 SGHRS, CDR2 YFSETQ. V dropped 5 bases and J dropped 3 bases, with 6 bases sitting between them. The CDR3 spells CASRTDYEQYF. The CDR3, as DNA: TGCGCCAGCAGGACAGACTACGAGCAGTACTTC.

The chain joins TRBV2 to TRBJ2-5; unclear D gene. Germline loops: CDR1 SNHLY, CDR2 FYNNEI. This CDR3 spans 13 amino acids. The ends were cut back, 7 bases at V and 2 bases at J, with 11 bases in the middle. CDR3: CASMQYVQETQYF. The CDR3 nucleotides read TGTGCCAGCATGCAGTACGTACAAGAGACCCAGTACTTC.

This chain's CDR3 is CASSCPETGNQPQHF. DNA for the CDR3: TGCGCCAGCAGTTGTCCGGAGACAGGAAATCAGCCCCAGCATTTT. The chain has TRBV10-1 and TRBJ1-5, with D possibly TRBD1 on 6 matching bases. Trimming stripped 5 bases from V and 4 bases from J, with 15 bases between. The CDR3 runs to 15 residues. In germline, CDR1 is WNHNN, CDR2 SYGVQD (reference sequence).

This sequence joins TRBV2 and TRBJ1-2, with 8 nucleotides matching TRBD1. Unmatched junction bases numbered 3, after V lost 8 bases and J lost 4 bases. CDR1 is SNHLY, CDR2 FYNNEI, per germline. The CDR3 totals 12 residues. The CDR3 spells CASLGQAYGYTF. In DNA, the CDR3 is TGTGCCAGCCTGGGACAGGCCTATGGCTACACCTTC. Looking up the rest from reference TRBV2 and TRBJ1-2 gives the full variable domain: EPEVTQTPSHQVTQMGQEVILRCVPISNHLYFYWYRQILGQKVEFLVSFYNNEISEKSEIFDDQFSVERPDGSNFTLKIRSTKLEDSAMYFCASLGQAYGYTFGSGTRLTVV.

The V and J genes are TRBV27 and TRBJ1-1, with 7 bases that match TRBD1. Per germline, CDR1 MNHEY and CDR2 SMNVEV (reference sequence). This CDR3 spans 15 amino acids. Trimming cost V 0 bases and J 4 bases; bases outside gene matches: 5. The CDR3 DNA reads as TGTGCCAGCAGTTTATCACAACAGGGGTTCACTGAAGCTTTCTTT. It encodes CASSLSQQGFTEAFF.

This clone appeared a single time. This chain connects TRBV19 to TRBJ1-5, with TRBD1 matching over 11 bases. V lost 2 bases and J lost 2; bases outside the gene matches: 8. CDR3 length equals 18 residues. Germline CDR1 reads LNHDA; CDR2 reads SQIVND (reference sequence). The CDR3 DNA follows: TGTGCCAGTAGTATACCGGGACAGGGGGTCGGGCGCAATCAGCCCCAGCATTTT. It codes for CASSIPGQGVGRNQPQHF.

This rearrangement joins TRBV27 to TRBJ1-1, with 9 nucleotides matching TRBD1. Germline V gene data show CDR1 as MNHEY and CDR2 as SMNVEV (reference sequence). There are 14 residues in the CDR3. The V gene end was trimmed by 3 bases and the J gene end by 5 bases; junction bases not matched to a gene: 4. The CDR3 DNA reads TGTGCCAGCAGTTTCACAGGGGGCTATACTGAAGCTTTCTTT. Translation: CASSFTGGYTEAFF.

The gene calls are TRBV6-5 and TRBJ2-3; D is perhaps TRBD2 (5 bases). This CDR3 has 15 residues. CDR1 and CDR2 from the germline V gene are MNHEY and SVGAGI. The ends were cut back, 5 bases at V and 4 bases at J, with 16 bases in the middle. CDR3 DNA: TGTGCCAGCAGTCTCCTGGGCGCGGGCGCAGATACGCAGTATTTT. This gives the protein CASSLLGAGADTQYF.

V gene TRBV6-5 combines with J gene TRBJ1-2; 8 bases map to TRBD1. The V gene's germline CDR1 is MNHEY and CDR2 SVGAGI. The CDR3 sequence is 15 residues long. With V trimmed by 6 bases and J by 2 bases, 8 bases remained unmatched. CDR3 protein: CASRLGTGVNYGYTF. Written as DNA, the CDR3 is TGTGCCAGCAGACTCGGGACAGGTGTAAACTATGGCTACACCTTC.

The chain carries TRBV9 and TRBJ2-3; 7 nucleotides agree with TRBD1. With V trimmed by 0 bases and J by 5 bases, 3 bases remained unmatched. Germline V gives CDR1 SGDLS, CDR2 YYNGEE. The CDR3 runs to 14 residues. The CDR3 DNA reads TGTGCCAGCAGCGTAGGAGGGGGCCAAGATACGCAGTATTTT. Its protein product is CASSVGGGQDTQYF.